This TCR beta chain was documented in a study of CD8 T cells in ankylosing spondylitis (dated by TCRdb to the late 2010s). Background for the entire study: The study set out to find disease-linked TCR variants by profiling T cell receptor beta repertoires in ankylosing spondylitis patients and healthy donors. In total, the full study cohort was made up of roughly 100 healthy donors and approximately 27 ankylosing spondylitis patients. Peripheral blood was sampled, and synovial fluid was additionally collected from ankylosing spondylitis patients. The study at large found these results: The disease-linked clones had a CD8+ phenotype and were found at relatively low frequencies in peripheral blood. Some motif variants were previously reported in synovial fluid and blood of reactive arthritis patients, suggesting common disease-initiation mechanisms. A TCR beta motif of fewer than 10 highly homologous amino acid variants appeared characteristic of blood from ankylosing spondylitis patients. According to the report, matched synovial fluid samples from ankylosing spondylitis patients were significantly enriched for the disease-linked clones.

Sequencing took place on an Illumina HiSeq 2500. TCR beta libraries were prepared by quantitative 5'-RACE with molecular barcodes. As for the authors' bioinformatics: A new computational method based on a probabilistic model of VDJ rearrangement was used to identify disease-linked TCR variants. TCRdb reprocessing: public reads trimmed at Q25 with fastp, clones called with MiXCR, in-frame beta chains kept. Each record represents a unique CDR3 protein, reported with the most common genes and DNA among its rows. These V and J calls derive from TCRdb rather than the authors' analysis. Across this sample there are 100,000 to 150,000 distinct CDR3 sequences, with about a tenth seen only once. The ten most abundant clones make up 3% to 4% of the sample. CDR1 is given as SQVTM and CDR2 as ANQGSEA, both from the germline V gene. The V end gives up 6 bases and the J end 7 bases, leaving 10 bases in the junction not matched to a gene. CDR3 length: 15 amino acids, cysteine to phenylalanine. Only the CDR3 DNA stays, 45 bases, in frame from base 1.

There are many counts of this clonotype. Its recognized antigen is unknown. There are no base qualities to consult, and no much larger clone falls within one base. The V and J segments used are TRBV29-1 and TRBJ2-1, with 12 bases aligning to TRBD1. This TCR derives from a male donor with ankylosing spondylitis or in good health (not recorded which). The source material was blood, either unsorted or a sorted T cell fraction (not recorded which). The CDR3 sequence is CSVHTGTGGINEQFF. The sequence in DNA is TGCAGCGTCCACACCGGGACAGGGGGCATTAATGAGCAGTTCTTC.